This T cell receptor beta chain was documented in a study of PD-L1 blockade in urothelial cancer. The protocol was immunoSEQ multiplex PCR, while the TCRdb copy is restricted to in-frame clones and leaves out a portion. The sample carries under 70,000 clones, about 81% recorded once. J lost 7 bases, V lost 1 base, and 10 bases had no gene match. Germline CDR1 is SGHTA and CDR2 is FQGNSA. The CDR3 consists of 16 residues. This clone appeared a single time. Time point here: pretreatment peripheral blood. Sequencing used PBMCs, obtained around atezolizumab (anti-PD-L1) treatment. The V gene is TRBV7-2, the J gene TRBJ2-3; 8 bases match TRBD1. This receptor was obtained from a man aged 65-85 years with urothelial cancer. The CDR3 bases are TGTGCCAGCAGCTTAGGTGCGACAGGGGCGGGCTATACGCAGTATTTT. It yields the protein CASSLGATGAGYTQYF.